The T cell receptor beta chain under discussion was sequenced for a study of T cell changes during pregnancy in multiple sclerosis. The data were produced by immunoSEQ multiplex PCR, yet TCRdb's version contains in-frame clones alone and is incomplete. In the table there are 55,000 to 65,000 clones, 92% of which are singletons. The sequenced sample was peripheral blood, obtained in the first trimester of pregnancy. This receptor was taken from a female donor with multiple sclerosis, enrolled in a pregnancy study.

The CDR3 is CASSQDLDRGLFGYTF. The CDR3 DNA reads as TGCGCCAGCAGCCAAGATCTGGACAGGGGATTGTTTGGCTACACCTTC. J is TRBJ1-2 and V is TRBV4-3; 9 bases agree with TRBD1. The CDR3 is 16 amino acids. Germline V gene sequence: CDR1 LGHNA, CDR2 YSLEER. Trimming removed 0 bases from V and 7 bases from J; junction bases left unmatched: 9.